This T cell receptor beta chain originates from a study of Graves' ophthalmopathy and Graves' hyperthyroidism. From RNA, the CDR3 regions of TCR beta chains were amplified and sequenced. RT-PCR in the first round used HTBI primers; a second-round multiplex PCR followed. TCRdb reprocessed the multiplex PCR reads with MiXCR, giving one entry per CDR3 protein. The profile covers under 60,000 distinct CDR3 sequences, with 45% to 55% appearing a single time and 4.7% taken by the ten largest. Uncontrolled infections, pregnancy, lactation or other autoimmune diseases led to patient exclusion. As the starting material, roughly 9.8 ml of fresh peripheral blood yielded the PBMCs. Points from the study as a whole: Most clonotypes expanded in thyroid above 0.001 frequency were present in blood too. A classifier, a 13-signature model, separated ophthalmopathy from stable hyperthyroidism with roughly 86% sensitivity and less than 83% specificity.

As for this clonotype: Its antigen remains unknown.

The CDR3 extends over 12 amino acids. V was shortened by 4 bases and J by 6 bases, with 11 bases between the two germline ends. Germline values: CDR1 DFQATT, CDR2 SNEGSKA (reference sequence). This chain connects TRBV20-1 to TRBJ2-3; D is undetermined. This clonotype was sampled from an adult woman with Graves' ophthalmopathy. The sequenced material came from peripheral blood. DNA of the CDR3: TGCAGTGCTACAACCTTCCCCGATACGCAGTATTTT. Translating gives CSATTFPDTQYF.